The 16 T cell receptor beta chains reported below all come from one sample, sequenced in a study of cytomegalovirus exposure and HLA in healthy donors. The assay was immunoSEQ multiplex PCR, and TCRdb's table has in-frame clones only and misses some. This table holds 100,000 to 150,000 clones, roughly 89% found once. Sequencing used PBMCs. These receptors all stem from a young woman in good health and CMV-seronegative.

The chain recombines TRBV7-6 with TRBJ2-7, with a weak D call TRBD2 (5 bases). This CDR3 region has 14 residues. The V gene lost 0 bases and the J gene lost 0 bases, with 6 bases spanning the gap. CDR1 is SGHVS, CDR2 FNYEAQ, per germline. The DNA of the CDR3 is TGTGCCAGCAGCTTAGCGGGGAGCTCCTACGAGCAGTACTTC. Its translation is CASSLAGSSYEQYF.

The chain employs TRBV21-1 and TRBJ2-7; the table's TRBD2 call for D was not verified on the DNA. TRBV21-1 represents a pseudogene. The CDR3 is 15 residues long. CDR3 loop: CASSKGVTSGYEQYF. Here the CDR3 DNA reads TGTGCCAGCAGCAAAGGGGTGACTAGTGGTTACGAGCAGTACTTC.

The chain carries TRBV30 and TRBJ1-5; 7 bases are shared with TRBD1. There are 14 residues in the CDR3. Trimming cost V 6 bases and J 5 bases; bases outside gene matches: 10. Germline V gives CDR1 GTSNPN, CDR2 SVGIG (reference sequence). CDR3 protein: CACSEGAMDQPQHF. The CDR3 coding sequence is TGTGCCTGTTCCGAGGGGGCTATGGATCAGCCCCAGCATTTT.

The rearrangement uses TRBV2 and TRBJ1-2, with D possibly being TRBD1 (5 bases). The CDR3 runs 13 residues. The ends were cut back, 8 bases at V and 4 bases at J, with 14 bases in the middle. Germline V gene lookup returns CDR1 SNHLY and CDR2 FYNNEI. CDR3 loop: CASRGWGRYGYTF. In DNA form, the CDR3 reads TGTGCCAGCCGAGGATGGGGCCGCTATGGCTACACCTTC.

Concerning this clone: A read error may produce the germline difference seen at one junction end. The chain carries TRBV6-6 and TRBJ2-7, with D possibly matching TRBD2 (6 bases). There are 13 residues in the CDR3. Germline V gene data show CDR1 as MNHNY and CDR2 as SVGAGI (reference sequence). CDR3 sequence: CASSSSRGSDRVF. CDR3 DNA sequence: TGTGCCAGCAGTTCCTCCCGGGGGAGCGACCGTGTCTTC.

The chain employs TRBV6-6 and TRBJ2-5; 10 bases map to TRBD2. Germline CDR1 and CDR2: MNHNY and SVGAGI (reference sequence). The CDR3 totals 13 residues. V was pared by 11 bases and J by 8 bases, with 11 bases of the junction left unmatched. In nucleotides, the CDR3 is TGTGCCGGAGGCTCTAGCGGGAGTGGTACCCAGTACTTC. Translated, it gives CAGGSSGSGTQYF.

This sequence joins TRBV10-3 and TRBJ1-1; TRBD1 might be the D (5 bases). Germline V CDR1 and CDR2: ENHRY, SYGVKD. Trimming cost V 9 bases and J 3 bases, with 14 bases left between them. The CDR3 consists of 13 residues. CDR3 bases: TGTGCCATGTCCCGGGGGGAGGACACTGAAGCTTTCTTT. This encodes CAMSRGEDTEAFF.

This rearrangement joins TRBV2 to TRBJ2-1; 10 positions agree with TRBD1. The V segment lost 2 bases and the J segment 2 bases; nucleotides outside the gene matches: 18. Germline V CDR1 and CDR2: SNHLY, FYNNEI. The CDR3 has 21 amino acids. CDR3 protein: CASSEIVRDRGLPLTYNEQFF. CDR3 nucleotide sequence: TGTGCCAGCAGTGAAATCGTTAGGGACAGGGGACTTCCCCTTACCTACAATGAGCAGTTCTTC.

CDR3 coding DNA: TGTGCCAGCAGTTCCGACCTTCGACCGGGTTCACCCCTCCACTTT. This codes for CASSSDLRPGSPLHF. This sequence joins TRBV6-5 and TRBJ1-6, with D hard to call. CDR1 and CDR2 from the germline V gene are MNHEY and SVGAGI. The CDR3 length is 15 residues. Trimming removed 4 bases at V and 9 bases at J, with 16 bases between.

The chain employs TRBV28 and TRBJ1-1; 10 nucleotides agree with TRBD1. J was trimmed by 5 bases and V by 11 bases; bases with no gene match: 11. Per the germline V gene, CDR1 is MDHEN and CDR2 is SYDVKM. This CDR3 has 14 amino acids. The CDR3 DNA reads as TGTGCCGGGAGTGACAGGGGGCGTGGAACTGAAGCTTTCTTT. It translates to CAGSDRGRGTEAFF.

The V and J genes are TRBV27 and TRBJ1-5; D is possibly TRBD1 (6 bases). The CDR3 has 16 residues. Trimming stripped 4 bases from V and 1 base from J, with 14 bases between. Germline V gives CDR1 MNHEY, CDR2 SMNVEV (reference sequence). CDR3 nucleotide sequence: TGTGCCAGCAGTTCCCTCGGGGGGGGCAGCAATCAGCCCCAGCATTTT. Translation: CASSSLGGGSNQPQHF.

The V gene is TRBV7-9, the J gene TRBJ2-7, with D perhaps TRBD2 (5 bases). Trimming took off 11 bases at V and 3 bases at J, with 14 bases between the two ends. The CDR3 is 12 amino acids. Germline CDR1 is SEHNR and CDR2 is FQNEAQ (reference sequence). This CDR3 reads CAGRGRGYEQYF. The CDR3 DNA follows: TGTGCCGGTCGAGGGCGTGGCTACGAGCAGTACTTC.

CDR3 in DNA: TGTGCCAGCCTGAGAACAAGGACTAGCGGATACAATGAGCAGTTCTTC. This codes for CASLRTRTSGYNEQFF. The V call is TRBV19, the J call TRBJ2-1; TRBD2 matches 10 bases. Germline loops: CDR1 LNHDA, CDR2 SQIVND (reference sequence). The CDR3 loop spans 16 amino acids. The ends lost 9 bases at V and 4 bases at J; junction bases unmatched: 12.

The chain carries TRBV15 and TRBJ2-1; 14 bases are a match to TRBD2. J lost 2 bases, V lost 5 bases, and 5 bases had no gene match. This CDR3 has 17 amino acids. Germline CDR1 is LNHNV and CDR2 is YYDKDF (reference sequence). The CDR3 here is CATSGTSGSGAYNEQFF. As DNA, the CDR3 is TGTGCCACCAGCGGGACTAGCGGGAGTGGGGCCTACAATGAGCAGTTCTTC.

This chain links TRBV7-2 with TRBJ2-7; 9 bases are a match to TRBD1. Germline values: CDR1 SGHTA, CDR2 FQGNSA. This CDR3 comprises 14 residues. J was trimmed by 4 bases and V by 3 bases; bases with no gene match: 4. CDR3 coding DNA: TGTGCCAGCAGCTTCGGGACAGGGCAATACGAGCAGTACTTC. Amino acid sequence: CASSFGTGQYEQYF.

The rearrangement links TRBV27 to TRBJ1-4; the D is unclear. The V gene lost 0 bases and the J gene lost 8 bases, with 16 bases spanning the gap. Germline CDR1 reads MNHEY; CDR2 reads SMNVEV (reference sequence). This CDR3 spans 16 amino acids. CDR3 sequence reads: CASSLSSTVGNEKLFF. As DNA, the CDR3 is TGTGCCAGCAGTTTATCGTCGACGGTCGGGAACGAAAAACTGTTTTTT.